This T cell receptor beta chain derives from a study of control samples from healthy donors and cancer patients. The method was immunoSEQ multiplex PCR; TCRdb's version includes in-frame clones alone and lacks a portion of them. Of about 55,000 clones listed, approximately 95% are singletons. Germline CDR1 reads MDHEN; CDR2 reads SYDVKM. The CDR3 totals 12 residues. V was shortened by 6 bases and J by 1 base, with 7 bases between the two germline ends. The material sequenced was blood. The V call is TRBV28, the J call TRBJ2-7; D gene unclear. This TCR derives from a woman younger than 30 in good health. CDR3 nucleotide sequence: TGTGCCAGCAGCCTCCCTTCCTACGAGCAGTACTTC. Translation: CASSLPSYEQYF.